These 6 T cell receptor beta chains originate from one sample sequenced in a study of shared clonotypes between healthy human individuals (TCRdb year 2020). Receptor libraries were prepared by the immunoSEQ multiplex PCR assay. TCRdb carries this immuneACCESS record with in-frame sequences only. Its versions omit some clonotypes, under half of them owing to an unresolved V gene in the studies checked, with the rest unexplained. This sample is represented by a few million clones; less than 95% of them were singletons. The ten largest account for 0.3% to 0.4% of the sample. The sample comprised naive CD4+ T cells from PBMCs. The sample's cell subset or site, from its label and the paper: CD45RA+ positively selected. The receptors were sampled from a man aged 18 to 30 in good health. Some clones in this sample may be carry-over from other donors' samples.

The chain recombines TRBV7-9 with TRBJ2-7, with D perhaps being TRBD1 or TRBD2 (5 bases each). With 5 bases removed from V and 0 bases from J, the gap between germline ends came to 11 bases. Germline V gene data show CDR1 as SEHNR and CDR2 as FQNEAQ (reference sequence). This CDR3 comprises 14 residues. CDR3 protein: CASSRDPNSYEQYF. CDR3 nucleotide sequence: TGTGCCAGCAGCCGGGACCCCAACTCCTACGAGCAGTACTTC. Filled out from reference TRBV7-9 and TRBJ2-7, the complete variable domain reads DTGVSQNPRHKITKRGQNVTFRCDPISEHNRLYWYRQTLGQGPEFLTYFQNEAQLEKSRLLSDRFSAERPKGSFSTLEIQRTEQGDSAMYLCASSRDPNSYEQYFGPGTRLTVT.

The rearrangement joins TRBV14 to TRBJ2-7; D is undetermined. V lost 0 bases to trimming and J lost 3 bases, with 3 bases between them. Germline V gene lookup returns CDR1 SGHDN and CDR2 FVKESK. This CDR3 is built from 12 residues. CDR3 DNA sequence: TGTGCCAGCAGCCAAGAAGTCTACGAGCAGTACTTC. This sequence encodes CASSQEVYEQYF.

This chain connects TRBV27 to TRBJ2-3; 9 bases agree with TRBD1. This CDR3 is built from 12 residues. Germline trimming cut 7 bases from V and 14 bases from J; bases unmatched to any gene: 10. Germline V CDR1 and CDR2: MNHEY, SMNVEV (reference sequence). The chain's CDR3 is CASNADRGILYF. The CDR3 nucleotides read TGTGCCAGCAACGCGGACAGGGGAATTCTGTATTTT.

As for this clone: In the same sample, other DNA sequences code for this CDR3. The gene calls are TRBV27 and TRBJ2-7; 10 positions agree with TRBD1. V was clipped by 5 bases and J by 3 bases; unmatched bases: 4. Per the germline V gene, CDR1 is MNHEY and CDR2 is SMNVEV (reference sequence). The length of the CDR3 is 14 residues. CDR3 bases: TGTGCCAGCAGTCCGCGGACAGGGGGCTACGAGCAGTACTTC. This translates into CASSPRTGGYEQYF.

The V call is TRBV14, the J call TRBJ2-7; TRBD1 might be the D (6 bases). This CDR3 spans 16 amino acids. Germline V lookup: CDR1 SGHDN, CDR2 FVKESK. The germline V and J ends were trimmed by 1 base and 2 bases, with 15 bases remaining between them. In DNA, the CDR3 is TGTGCCAGCAGCCAAGCCTACAGGGACCACACCTACGAGCAGTACTTC. Protein product: CASSQAYRDHTYEQYF.

The rearrangement joins TRBV2 to TRBJ2-7; 9 bases match TRBD1. CDR3 length: 15 amino acids. Germline-derived CDR1 and CDR2 are SNHLY and FYNNEI. The V gene end was trimmed by 5 bases and the J gene end by 1 base; junction bases not matched to a gene: 6. CDR3 sequence: CASSFGTGPSYEQYF. The CDR3 DNA is TGTGCCAGCAGTTTCGGGACAGGGCCGTCCTACGAGCAGTACTTC.